Presented here are 32 T cell receptor beta chains from one specimen sequenced in a study of T cells in localized non-small cell lung cancer. Here immunoSEQ multiplex PCR was the method, and the copy in TCRdb shows in-frame clones only, minus some. The sample comprises about 25,000 clones, 80% to 95% of which are singletons, and approximately 2.7% rests with the top ten. The sample in question was peripheral blood, obtained before any cancer treatment. Source of these receptors: a woman aged 35 to 70 with stage I lung adenocarcinoma.

The chain uses TRBV12-5 and TRBJ2-1, with 13 bases fitting TRBD2. The CDR3 sequence is 20 residues long. V shed 2 bases and J 4 bases; nucleotides not matched to a gene: 14. Germline V CDR1 and CDR2: LGHNT, FRNRAP. The CDR3 DNA reads TGTGCTAGTGGTTTGTTCATCTCCGGGACTAGCGGGAAAAATTACAATGAGCAGTTCTTC. Its translation is CASGLFISGTSGKNYNEQFF.

Of note for this clone: One junction end disagrees with the germline gene, perhaps due to a read error. This sequence joins TRBV10-3 and TRBJ2-1; 14 positions match TRBD2. Germline V gives CDR1 ENHRY, CDR2 SYGVKD. The CDR3 contains 19 residues. CDR3 amino acids: CAISESKNVMTSGRAEGVF. The CDR3 bases are TGTGCCATCAGTGAGTCGAAGAATGTAATGACTAGCGGGAGGGCCGAGGGGGTCTTC.

This clone was counted a single time. The chain joins TRBV7-2 to TRBJ2-3; D unclear. V dropped 2 bases and J dropped 0 bases, with 9 bases sitting between them. This CDR3 has 15 amino acids. Per the germline V gene, CDR1 is SGHTA and CDR2 is FQGNSA. CDR3 coding DNA: TGTGCCAGCAGCTTAACGCTAGGGAGCACAGATACGCAGTATTTT. Amino acids: CASSLTLGSTDTQYF.

The V and J genes are TRBV19 and TRBJ2-5; 7 nucleotides agree with TRBD2. The V gene end was trimmed by 3 bases and the J gene end by 3 bases; junction bases not matched to a gene: 4. Germline-derived CDR1 and CDR2 are LNHDA and SQIVND (reference sequence). The CDR3 length is 14 residues. The CDR3 DNA follows: TGTGCCAGTAGTATCTGGGGGGGAAAAGAGACCCAGTACTTC. The encoded protein is CASSIWGGKETQYF.

The rearrangement uses TRBV28 and TRBJ1-4; TRBD1 is a possible D gene (5 bases). Germline V gene sequence: CDR1 MDHEN, CDR2 SYDVKM. The CDR3 sequence is 16 residues long. Trimming left V 3 bases short and J 8 bases short, with 19 bases between. CDR3 sequence (DNA): TGTGCCAGCAGTTTCGCCTCCTCGGGGGTCTCGGAAAAACTGTTTTTT. It yields the protein CASSFASSGVSEKLFF.

This chain connects TRBV9 to TRBJ2-3; no firm D call. Germline loops: CDR1 SGDLS, CDR2 YYNGEE. The CDR3 has 12 residues. V lost 0 bases and J lost 3, with 2 bases in between. CDR3 nucleotide sequence: TGTGCCAGCAGCGTAGAAACAGATACGCAGTATTTT. Translation gives CASSVETDTQYF.

The chain joins TRBV15 to TRBJ2-2, with 8 bases that match TRBD2. This CDR3 has 14 amino acids. V dropped 8 bases and J dropped 6; count of bases not matched to a gene: 8. Germline V CDR1 and CDR2: LNHNV, YYDKDF (reference sequence). DNA of the CDR3: TGTGCCACCCCCCCAGCGGGAGAGGCCGGGGAGCTGTTTTTT. It yields the protein CATPPAGEAGELFF.

This clone was recorded a few times. The chain has TRBV19 and TRBJ2-7; D may correspond to TRBD1 or TRBD2 (6 bases each). Trimming pared 5 bases from V and 5 bases from J, leaving 13 bases between. Germline assignment: CDR1 LNHDA and CDR2 SQIVND (reference sequence). This CDR3 contains 13 residues. The CDR3 is CASSAQGGNEQYF. In DNA, the CDR3 is TGTGCCAGTAGTGCACAGGGAGGCAACGAGCAGTACTTC.

Only one count was recorded for this clone. The gene calls are TRBV7-6 and TRBJ2-5, with a tentative D call TRBD2 (5 bases). Per germline, CDR1 SGHVS and CDR2 FNYEAQ. V was clipped by 2 bases and J by 1 base, with 8 bases between them. This CDR3 is 14 amino acids long. The CDR3 sequence: CASSLQDSQETQYF. The CDR3 nucleotides read TGTGCCAGCAGCTTACAGGACTCCCAAGAGACCCAGTACTTC.

This chain connects TRBV18 to TRBJ2-7; TRBD2 matches at 7 bases. Germline V CDR1 and CDR2: KGHSH, LQKENI. V lost 2 bases, J lost 2 bases, and 3 bases stayed unmatched. CDR3 length: 14 residues. DNA of the CDR3: TGTGCCAGCTCACCAGGGAGGGTACCCTACGAGCAGTACTTC. Protein sequence: CASSPGRVPYEQYF.

The chain uses TRBV7-9 and TRBJ1-5; maybe TRBD1 (5 bases). CDR1 and CDR2 from the germline V gene are SEHNR and FQNEAQ (reference sequence). This CDR3 is 14 amino acids long. V lost 1 base, J lost 3 bases, and 7 bases lay in between. CDR3 sequence reads: CASSLGGNNQPQHF. The CDR3 nucleotides are TGTGCCAGCAGCTTAGGGGGGAACAATCAGCCCCAGCATTTT.

This clone was detected only once. The chain recombines TRBV7-9 with TRBJ2-3; tentatively, D is TRBD2 (6 bases). Germline V CDR1 and CDR2: SEHNR, FQNEAQ (reference sequence). The CDR3 sequence is 16 residues long. The ends were cut back, 2 bases at V and 2 bases at J, with 14 bases in the middle. CDR3 coding DNA: TGTGCCAGCAGCTTATTAAGCGGGTCCAACACAGATACGCAGTATTTT. This encodes CASSLLSGSNTDTQYF.

This clone was seen a single time. The chain carries TRBV7-9 and TRBJ2-2; D not certain. The germline V gene encodes CDR1 SEHNR and CDR2 FQNEAQ (reference sequence). The ends were cut back, 7 bases at V and 6 bases at J, with 12 bases in the middle. The CDR3 has 13 amino acids. The CDR3 loop is CASIRRAAGELFF. CDR3 bases: TGTGCCAGCATCAGACGGGCCGCCGGGGAGCTGTTTTTT.

The chain combines TRBV28 with TRBJ1-2, with no clear D. Germline CDR1 MDHEN, CDR2 SYDVKM. CDR3 length: 11 amino acids. Trimming left V 8 bases short and J 7 bases short, with 11 bases between. The CDR3: CASGPGGGYTF. CDR3 DNA sequence: TGTGCCAGCGGCCCGGGTGGTGGCTACACCTTC.

The chain recombines TRBV19 with TRBJ1-1; no reliable D call. CDR1 and CDR2 from the germline V gene are LNHDA and SQIVND (reference sequence). The CDR3 runs to 13 residues. V was trimmed by 3 bases and J by 1 base, leaving 6 bases between them. Here the CDR3 reads CASSIQGNTEAFF. CDR3 DNA: TGTGCCAGTAGTATCCAAGGGAACACTGAAGCTTTCTTT.

The chain combines TRBV14 with TRBJ2-5, with D perhaps matching TRBD1 or TRBD2 (6 bases each). This CDR3 comprises 13 residues. V lost 3 bases to trimming and J lost 4 bases, with 9 bases between them. Germline-derived CDR1 and CDR2 are SGHDN and FVKESK. As DNA, the CDR3 is TGTGCCAGCAGCCACGGGGGCAGAGAGACCCAGTACTTC. This gives the protein CASSHGGRETQYF. Drawing the rest from reference TRBV14 and TRBJ2-5, the complete variable domain is EAGVTQFPSHSVIEKGQTVTLRCDPISGHDNLYWYRRVMGKEIKFLLHFVKESKQDESGMPNNRFLAERTGGTYSTLKVQPAELEDSGVYFCASSHGGRETQYFGPGTRLLVL.

V usage is TRBV5-6 and J usage is TRBJ2-1; TRBD2 matches 10 bases. Per germline, CDR1 SGHDT and CDR2 YYEEEE. With V trimmed by 0 bases and J by 7 bases, 1 base remained unmatched. The CDR3 extends over 14 amino acids. The CDR3 coding sequence is TGTGCCAGCAGCTTGGGAGCGGGAGGGAATGAGCAGTTCTTC. The encoded protein is CASSLGAGGNEQFF.

This sequence joins TRBV19 and TRBJ2-2; 7 positions agree with TRBD1. The junction had 6 bases not matched to a gene; V was cut back by 8 bases and J by 3 bases. Germline V gene data show CDR1 as LNHDA and CDR2 as SQIVND (reference sequence). This CDR3 has 14 amino acids. CDR3: CASRQGQDTGELFF. The CDR3 DNA follows: TGTGCCAGTCGACAGGGTCAGGACACCGGGGAGCTGTTTTTT.

J is TRBJ2-7 and V is TRBV7-2; no firm D call. Germline V CDR1 and CDR2: SGHTA, FQGNSA. The V end lost 4 bases, the J end lost 6 bases, and 10 bases lay between the germline ends. The CDR3 is 12 residues long. The CDR3 DNA is TGTGCCAGCAGCTCCCGCGGCCGCGAGCAGTACTTC. The encoded protein is CASSSRGREQYF.

The gene calls are TRBV5-1 and TRBJ1-1; 9 nucleotides agree with TRBD1. Trimming cost V 8 bases and J 4 bases; bases outside gene matches: 6. CDR1 SGHRS and CDR2 YFSETQ come from the germline V gene. This CDR3 is built from 13 residues. The CDR3 sequence is CASGQGRTTEAFF. DNA of the CDR3: TGCGCCAGTGGACAGGGGAGGACCACTGAAGCTTTCTTT.

This chain joins TRBV5-1 and TRBJ2-7; TRBD1 agrees at 10 bases. CDR3 size: 14 residues. CDR1 is SGHRS and CDR2 is YFSETQ in the germline V gene. J was trimmed by 7 bases and V by 4 bases; bases with no gene match: 8. CDR3 residues: CASSARQGAGEQYF. The CDR3 nucleotides read TGCGCCAGCAGCGCCCGACAGGGGGCTGGGGAGCAGTACTTC.

The rearrangement uses TRBV25-1 and TRBJ1-1; D is unresolved. V was cut by 2 bases and J by 0 bases, with 4 bases left in between. Germline V gene sequence: CDR1 MGHDK, CDR2 SYGVNS. The CDR3 totals 13 residues. The CDR3 region has the DNA TGTGCCAGCAGTGAAAGGGTGAACACTGAAGCTTTCTTT. Protein: CASSERVNTEAFF.

The rearrangement links TRBV4-1 to TRBJ2-2, with TRBD2 matching 9 bases. Germline loops: CDR1 MGHRA, CDR2 YSYEKL. The trim removed 6 bases at V and 4 bases at J, leaving 15 bases unmatched. This CDR3 has 18 residues. The CDR3 DNA is TGCGCCAGCAGGGACTTTCTCAGCGGGAGGCGGGGCACCGGGGAGCTGTTTTTT. The encoded protein is CASRDFLSGRRGTGELFF.

The V and J genes are TRBV19 and TRBJ2-7, with 8 bases lining up with TRBD1. This CDR3 has 14 amino acids. The V and J ends lost 1 base and 6 bases, in that order; junction bases with no gene match: 5. Germline-derived CDR1 and CDR2 are LNHDA and SQIVND (reference sequence). The DNA of the CDR3 is TGTGCCAGTAGTATAGCGGACAGGGAAGTCGAGCAGTACTTC. It is translated as CASSIADREVEQYF. The variable domain in full, with the rest retrieved from reference TRBV19 and TRBJ2-7, is DGGITQSPKYLFRKEGQNVTLSCEQNLNHDAMYWYRQDPGQGLRLIYYSQIVNDFQKGDIAEGYSVSREKKESFPLTVTSAQKNPTAFYLCASSIADREVEQYFGPGTRLTVT.

The chain carries TRBV10-3 and TRBJ2-2; 13 bases map to TRBD2. J lost 4 bases, V lost 10 bases, and 15 bases had no gene match. The CDR3 is 18 residues long. Germline V gene data show CDR1 as ENHRY and CDR2 as SYGVKD. Written as DNA, the CDR3 is TGTGCCACCGGGCGAACTAGCGGGAGGGGGGGACCCACCGGGGAGCTGTTTTTT. Its protein is CATGRTSGRGGPTGELFF.

The V gene is TRBV27, the J gene TRBJ2-7, with 10 bases matching TRBD1. V dropped 4 bases and J dropped 3; count of bases not matched to a gene: 6. The CDR3 totals 15 residues. Germline loops: CDR1 MNHEY, CDR2 SMNVEV (reference sequence). This chain's CDR3 is CASSSRQGANYEQYF. CDR3 in DNA: TGTGCCAGCAGTTCAAGACAGGGGGCTAACTACGAGCAGTACTTC.

This chain uses TRBV5-1 with TRBJ2-7; 7 nucleotides agree with TRBD2. CDR1 is SGHRS and CDR2 is YFSETQ in the germline V gene. This CDR3 has 15 residues. Trimming took 2 bases from V and 5 from J; bases not matched to a gene: 10. CDR3 loop: CASSFSGPPGDEQYF. The CDR3 DNA reads as TGCGCCAGCAGCTTTAGCGGGCCTCCCGGGGACGAGCAGTACTTC.

The CDR3 nucleotides are TGTGCCAGCAGCCGAATACCAGGGGCGGGTCAAAGCTCCTACGAGCAGTACTTC. As protein: CASSRIPGAGQSSYEQYF. The chain has TRBV7-9 and TRBJ2-7, with D possibly matching TRBD1 (6 bases). CDR3 length: 18 residues. Trimming took off 5 bases at V and 0 bases at J, with 23 bases between the two ends. The germline CDR1 and CDR2 sequences are SEHNR and FQNEAQ (reference sequence).

J is TRBJ2-3 and V is TRBV5-1; 9 nucleotides match TRBD2. Trimming took 0 bases from V and 7 from J; bases not matched to a gene: 12. The CDR3 sequence is 17 residues long. Looked up from germline, CDR1 is SGHRS and CDR2 is YFSETQ. In nucleotides, the CDR3 is TGCGCCAGCAGCTTGGTGGGCGCGGGAGGGCCGGGAAATACGCAGTATTTT. The encoded protein is CASSLVGAGGPGNTQYF. Based on the CDR3 plus reference TRBV5-1 and TRBJ2-3, the full variable domain is KAGVTQTPRYLIKTRGQQVTLSCSPISGHRSVSWYQQTPGQGLQFLFEYFSETQRNKGNFPGRFSGRQFSNSRSEMNVSTLELGDSALYLCASSLVGAGGPGNTQYFGPGTRLTVL.

The chain recombines TRBV6-6 with TRBJ2-3; D unclear. This CDR3 comprises 12 residues. Trimming shortened V by 7 bases and J by 1 base, and 6 bases separated the two germline ends. Per germline, CDR1 MNHNY and CDR2 SVGAGI (reference sequence). The CDR3 protein is CASTGGTDTQYF. The CDR3 bases are TGTGCCAGCACTGGGGGCACAGATACGCAGTATTTT.

V is TRBV10-2 and J is TRBJ2-2; D assignment may be TRBD1 or TRBD2 (5 bases each). The length of the CDR3 is 13 residues. The germline gives CDR1 WSHSY, CDR2 SAAADI. Trimming cost V 8 bases and J 5 bases, with 12 bases left between them. CDR3 coding DNA: TGCGCCAGCCATGGGGGAACAACCGGGGAGCTGTTTTTT. Its protein product is CASHGGTTGELFF.

The J gene is TRBJ1-1, the V gene TRBV18; 8 bases agree with TRBD1. The ends lost 4 bases at V and 6 bases at J; junction bases unmatched: 10. The CDR3 is made up of 15 amino acids. Germline V gene sequence: CDR1 KGHSH, CDR2 LQKENI. CDR3 in DNA: TGTGCCAGCTCACTCTCCCAGGGGGCGCTATCTGAAGCTTTCTTT. It specifies CASSLSQGALSEAFF.